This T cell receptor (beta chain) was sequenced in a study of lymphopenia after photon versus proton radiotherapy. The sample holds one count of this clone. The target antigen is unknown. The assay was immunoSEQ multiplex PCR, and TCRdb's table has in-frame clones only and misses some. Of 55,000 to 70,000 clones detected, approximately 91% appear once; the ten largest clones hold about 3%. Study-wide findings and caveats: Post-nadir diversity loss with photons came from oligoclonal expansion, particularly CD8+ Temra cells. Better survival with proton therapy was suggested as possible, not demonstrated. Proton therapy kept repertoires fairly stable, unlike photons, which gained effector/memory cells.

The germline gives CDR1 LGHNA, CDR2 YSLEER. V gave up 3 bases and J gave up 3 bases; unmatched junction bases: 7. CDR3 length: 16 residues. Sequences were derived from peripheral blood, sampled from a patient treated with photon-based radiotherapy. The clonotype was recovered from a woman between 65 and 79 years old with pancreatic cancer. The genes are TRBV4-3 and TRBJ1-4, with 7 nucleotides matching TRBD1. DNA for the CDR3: TGCGCCAGCAGCCAGCTCCAGGGGGTGGCTAATGAAAAACTGTTTTTT. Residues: CASSQLQGVANEKLFF.